This paragraph covers one T cell receptor (beta chain) sequence. Per sample, no less than 5 micrograms of total RNA were extracted. The data are from a study of blood T cells in healthy people across ages. The CDR3 spans 16 residues. Germline V lookup: CDR1 SGHVS, CDR2 FQNEAQ. Trimming left V 2 bases short and J 0 bases short, with 13 bases between. The use of a sample-barcoded 5' primer and a J-beta primer mix characterized a second PCR of about 7 to 12 cycles. Each sample provided no less than 2.5 million CDR3-containing paired-end reads. TCRdb ran MiXCR on the 5' RACE reads and lists one entry per CDR3 protein. The table shows approximately 900,000 distinct CDR3 sequences, with 40% to 60% occurring only once.

The gene calls are TRBV7-8 and TRBJ1-2; no clear D gene. Material for sequencing was blood. This sequence was found in a man aged 25 to 45 in good health. The chain's CDR3 is CASSLLKVRANYGYTF. The CDR3 DNA reads as TGTGCCAGCAGCTTATTGAAAGTCAGAGCTAACTATGGCTACACCTTC.